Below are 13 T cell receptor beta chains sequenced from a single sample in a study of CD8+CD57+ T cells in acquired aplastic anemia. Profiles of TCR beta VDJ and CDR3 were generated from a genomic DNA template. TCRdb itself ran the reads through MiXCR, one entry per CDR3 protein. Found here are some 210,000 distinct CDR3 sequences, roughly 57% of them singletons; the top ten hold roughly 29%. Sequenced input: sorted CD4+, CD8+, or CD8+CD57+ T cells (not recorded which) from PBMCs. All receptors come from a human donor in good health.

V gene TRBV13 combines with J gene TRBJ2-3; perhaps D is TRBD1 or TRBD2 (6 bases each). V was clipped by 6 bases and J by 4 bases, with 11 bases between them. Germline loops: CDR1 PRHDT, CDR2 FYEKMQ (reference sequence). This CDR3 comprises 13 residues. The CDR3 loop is CASRHRGADTQYF. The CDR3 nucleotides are TGTGCCAGCAGACATAGGGGGGCAGATACGCAGTATTTT.

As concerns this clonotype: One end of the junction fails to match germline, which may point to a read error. The CDR3 coding sequence is TGCGCCAGCAGCTTAGGACTAGCGGGAGGGACTCCCTACGAGCAGTACTTC. Translating gives CASSLGLAGGTPYEQYF. The chain combines TRBV7-6 with TRBJ2-7, with 15 bases that match TRBD2. CDR1 and CDR2 from the germline V gene are SGHVS and FNYEAQ. The CDR3 spans 17 residues.

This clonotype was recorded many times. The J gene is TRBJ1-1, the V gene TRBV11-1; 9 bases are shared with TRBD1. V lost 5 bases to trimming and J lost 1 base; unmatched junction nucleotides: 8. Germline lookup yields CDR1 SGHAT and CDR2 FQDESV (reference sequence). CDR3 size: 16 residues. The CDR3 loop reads CASSAGQGLKNTEAFF. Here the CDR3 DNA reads TGTGCCAGCAGCGCAGGACAGGGGCTAAAGAACACTGAAGCTTTCTTT.

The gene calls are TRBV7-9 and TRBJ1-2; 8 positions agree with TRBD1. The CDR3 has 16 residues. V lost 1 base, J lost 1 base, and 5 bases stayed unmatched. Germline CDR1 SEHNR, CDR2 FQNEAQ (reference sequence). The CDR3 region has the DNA TGTGCCAGCAGCTTAGTTACAGGGGGTGTTAACTATGGCTACACCTTC. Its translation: CASSLVTGGVNYGYTF. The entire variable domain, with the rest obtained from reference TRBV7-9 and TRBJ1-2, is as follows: DTGVSQNPRHKITKRGQNVTFRCDPISEHNRLYWYRQTLGQGPEFLTYFQNEAQLEKSRLLSDRFSAERPKGSFSTLEIQRTEQGDSAMYLCASSLVTGGVNYGYTFGSGTRLTVV.

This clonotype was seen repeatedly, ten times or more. The DNA of the CDR3 is TGTGCCAGCAGCGTAGGTAGGCTAGCGTATTCCTACGAGCAGTACTTC. Its translation: CASSVGRLAYSYEQYF. This rearrangement joins TRBV9 to TRBJ2-7, with D possibly being TRBD2 (6 bases). This CDR3 is built from 16 residues. V gave up 0 bases and J gave up 1 base, with 14 bases separating them. Germline-derived CDR1 and CDR2 are SGDLS and YYNGEE. Variable domain in full (rest from reference TRBV9 and TRBJ2-7): DSGVTQTPKHLITATGQRVTLRCSPRSGDLSVYWYQQSLDQGLQFLIQYYNGEERAKGNILERFSAQQFPDLHSELNLSSLELGDSALYFCASSVGRLAYSYEQYFGPGTRLTVT.

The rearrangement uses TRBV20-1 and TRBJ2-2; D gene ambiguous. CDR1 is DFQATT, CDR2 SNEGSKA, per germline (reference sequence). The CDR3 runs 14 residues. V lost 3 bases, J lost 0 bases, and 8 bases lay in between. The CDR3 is CSASDSPNTGELFF. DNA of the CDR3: TGCAGTGCTAGCGATAGTCCGAACACCGGGGAGCTGTTTTTT.

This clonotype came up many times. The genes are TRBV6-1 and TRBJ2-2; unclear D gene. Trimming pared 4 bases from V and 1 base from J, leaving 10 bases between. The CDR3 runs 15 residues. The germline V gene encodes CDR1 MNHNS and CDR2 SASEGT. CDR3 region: CASSVSQVNTGELFF. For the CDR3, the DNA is TGTGCCAGCAGTGTTAGCCAGGTGAACACCGGGGAGCTGTTTTTT.

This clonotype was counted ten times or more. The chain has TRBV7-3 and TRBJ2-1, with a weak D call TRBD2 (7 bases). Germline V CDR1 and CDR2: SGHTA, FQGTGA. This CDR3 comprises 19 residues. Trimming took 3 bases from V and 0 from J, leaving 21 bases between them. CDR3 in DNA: TGTGCCAGCAGCTTCTCGCTGGCTGGGGGGGCTAGCTCCTACAATGAGCAGTTCTTC. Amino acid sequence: CASSFSLAGGASSYNEQFF.

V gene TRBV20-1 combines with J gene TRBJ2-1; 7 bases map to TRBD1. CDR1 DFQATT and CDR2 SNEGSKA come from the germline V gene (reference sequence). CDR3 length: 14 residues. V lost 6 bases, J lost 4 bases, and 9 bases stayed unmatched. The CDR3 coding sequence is TGCAGTGCCAAAGCAGGGGGAAATTACAATGAGCAGTTCTTC. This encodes CSAKAGGNYNEQFF.

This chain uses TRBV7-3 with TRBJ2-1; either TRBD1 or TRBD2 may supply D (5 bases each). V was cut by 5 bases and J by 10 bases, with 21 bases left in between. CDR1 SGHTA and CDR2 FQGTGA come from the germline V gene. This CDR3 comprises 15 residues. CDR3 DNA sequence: TGTGCCAGCAGCCCTATCCGGGACCAATTTGGAGAGCAGTTCTTC. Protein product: CASSPIRDQFGEQFF.

DNA of the CDR3: TGTGCCAGCAGCTTGACTGGACAGAATAATTCACCCCTCCACTTT. It yields the protein CASSLTGQNNSPLHF. The rearrangement joins TRBV2 to TRBJ1-6; the D gene is possibly TRBD1 (6 bases). V lost 6 bases to trimming and J lost 5 bases, with 14 bases between them. Looked up from germline, CDR1 is SNHLY and CDR2 is FYNNEI. The CDR3 spans 15 residues. Full variable domain (missing parts from reference TRBV2 and TRBJ1-6): EPEVTQTPSHQVTQMGQEVILRCVPISNHLYFYWYRQILGQKVEFLVSFYNNEISEKSEIFDDQFSVERPDGSNFTLKIRSTKLEDSAMYFCASSLTGQNNSPLHFGNGTRLTVT.

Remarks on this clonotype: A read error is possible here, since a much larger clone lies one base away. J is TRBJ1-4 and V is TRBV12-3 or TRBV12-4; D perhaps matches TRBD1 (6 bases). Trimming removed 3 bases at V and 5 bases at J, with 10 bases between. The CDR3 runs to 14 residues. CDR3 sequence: CASSFIRGNEKLFF. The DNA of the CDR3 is TGTGCCAGCAGTTTTATCAGGGGCAATGAAAAACTGTTTTTT.

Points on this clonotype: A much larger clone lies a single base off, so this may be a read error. The CDR3, as DNA: TGTGCCAGCAGGATCGGACTAGCGGACTACGAGCAGTGCTTC. Its translation: CASRIGLADYEQCF. The chain recombines TRBV28 with TRBJ2-7; 10 bases align to TRBD2. This CDR3 is 14 amino acids long. Germline lookup yields CDR1 MDHEN and CDR2 SYDVKM.